This TCR beta chain appears in the sequencing data of a study of cytomegalovirus exposure and HLA in healthy donors. Study context: Earlier sequencing of 150 million to 200 million T cells yielded about 120 million unique TCR beta sequences. Among the approximately 400 genotyped donors, 70% to 85% were placed in the Caucasian-associated ancestry cluster. Study-level results: As a later analysis revealed, the rate of TCR association differed by HLA locus, with DRB1 most and HLA-C fewest. Prior analysis indicated that the majority of TCR beta V segments exhibited productivity approximately 87% or approximately 30% of the time.

Germline V CDR1 and CDR2: MNHNS, SASEGT. Trimming stripped 7 bases from V and 4 bases from J, with 8 bases between. The CDR3 has 12 residues. This clone was counted only a few times. What it binds is not known. PCR involved 60 Vbeta and 13 Jbeta primers. Sequencing used immunoSEQ multiplex PCR; TCRdb keeps in-frame clones, though not all of them. The sample gives 80,000 to 95,000 clones, approximately 71% of which show up once; approximately 15% is in the top ten. This clonotype was obtained from a woman under 30 in good health and CMV-seropositive. The genes are TRBV6-1 and TRBJ2-1, with a tentative D call TRBD1 (5 bases). The sequencing input was PBMCs. The CDR3 loop reads CASTKGYNEQFF. CDR3 in DNA: TGTGCCAGCACTAAGGGGTACAATGAGCAGTTCTTC.